This TCR beta chain was profiled in a study of shared clonotypes between healthy human individuals. Regarding the study as a whole: Relative to clonotypes present in all four donors, those not shared had lower generation probabilities. Memory subsets had estimated richness that was generally smaller than that of naive subsets.

This clone has a handful of counts. The antigen is undetermined. CDR3 length equals 13 residues. V was cut by 2 bases and J by 3 bases, with 7 bases left in between. Germline V gives CDR1 SGHTA, CDR2 FQGNSA. Produced via immunoSEQ multiplex PCR; TCRdb's table is partial and in-frame only. The sample carries about 1 million clones, 65% to 80% recorded once. Sequencing used memory CD4+ T cells sorted from blood. Subset reported: CD45RA-negative fraction. The V and J genes are TRBV7-2 and TRBJ1-1; D is ambiguous. The receptor was derived from a man aged 18 to 30 in good health. This CDR3 reads CASSLTDYTEAFF. DNA of the CDR3: TGTGCCAGCAGCTTAACCGATTACACTGAAGCTTTCTTT.